These T cell receptor beta chains were read from a single sample in a study of cytomegalovirus exposure and HLA in healthy donors. Profiling relied on immunoSEQ multiplex PCR, and the TCRdb table lists in-frame clones only, not all of them. This repertoire shows about 150,000 clones, approximately 80% found once; its top ten account for 9.5% to 15%. Sequencing was performed on PBMCs. The receptors derive from a man in his thirties or forties in good health and CMV-seropositive. The CDR3 runs from the conserved cysteine through the conserved F or W. A D gene is named only where the DNA matches it firmly.

>TRBJ1-1|TRBV5-1|TRBD1
CASRRSSTGGSSTEAFF
TGCGCCAGCAGGAGATCGAGTACAGGGGGCTCGAGCACTGAAGCTTTCTTT
>TRBJ2-2|TRBV9|-
CASTYSEGLAGELFF
TGTGCCAGCACCTACTCGGAGGGATTGGCCGGGGAGCTGTTTTTT
>TRBJ2-3|TRBV5-1|TRBD1
CASNLQQGAGDTQYF
TGCGCCAGCAATTTACAACAGGGGGCGGGGGATACGCAGTATTTT
>TRBJ2-1|TRBV7-9|TRBD1
CASSLGDSLNEQFF
TGTGCCAGCAGCCTCGGGGACAGTTTGAATGAGCAGTTCTTC
>TRBJ2-5|TRBV7-6|TRBD1
CASSWNQGAGETQYF
TGTGCCAGCAGCTGGAATCAGGGGGCGGGGGAGACCCAGTACTTC
>TRBJ2-2|TRBV4-2|-
CASSQAITGELFF
TGTGCCAGCAGCCAAGCTATCACCGGGGAGCTGTTTTTT
>TRBJ2-3|TRBV2|-
CASSEGRTQYF
TGTGCCAGCAGTGAGGGGCGTACGCAGTATTTT
>TRBJ1-1|TRBV7-3|TRBD1
CASSPQPGTGSEAFF
TGTGCCAGCAGCCCCCAGCCCGGGACAGGGAGTGAAGCTTTCTTT
>TRBJ2-6|TRBV6-4|TRBD1
CASQPGQGISGANVLTF
TGTGCCAGTCAACCGGGACAGGGCATCTCTGGGGCCAACGTCCTGACTTTC
>TRBJ1-1|TRBV28|-
CASSLGGNTEAFF
TGTGCCAGCAGCTTGGGGGGGAACACTGAAGCTTTCTTT